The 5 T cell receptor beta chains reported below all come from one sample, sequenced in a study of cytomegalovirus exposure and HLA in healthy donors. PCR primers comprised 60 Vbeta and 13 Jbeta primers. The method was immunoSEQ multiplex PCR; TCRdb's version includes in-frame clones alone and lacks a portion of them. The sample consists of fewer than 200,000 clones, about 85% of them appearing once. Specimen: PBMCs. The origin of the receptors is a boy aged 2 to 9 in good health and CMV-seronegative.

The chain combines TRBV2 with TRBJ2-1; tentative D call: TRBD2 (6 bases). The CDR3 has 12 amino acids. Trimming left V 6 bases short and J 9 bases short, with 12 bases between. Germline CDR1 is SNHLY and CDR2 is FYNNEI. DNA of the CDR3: TGTGCCAGCAGCCGTACCGGGAGTGAGCAGTTCTTC. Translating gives CASSRTGSEQFF.

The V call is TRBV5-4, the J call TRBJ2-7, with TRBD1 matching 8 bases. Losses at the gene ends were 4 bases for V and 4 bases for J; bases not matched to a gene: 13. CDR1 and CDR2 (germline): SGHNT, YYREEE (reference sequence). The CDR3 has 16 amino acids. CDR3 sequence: CASSRAQGQDLYEQYF. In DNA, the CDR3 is TGTGCCAGCAGCCGAGCGCAGGGACAGGATCTTTACGAGCAGTACTTC. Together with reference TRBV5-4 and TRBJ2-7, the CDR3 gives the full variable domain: ETGVTQSPTHLIKTRGQQVTLRCSSQSGHNTVSWYQQALGQGPQFIFQYYREEENGRGNFPPRFSGLQFPNYSSELNVNALELDDSALYLCASSRAQGQDLYEQYFGPGTRLTVT.

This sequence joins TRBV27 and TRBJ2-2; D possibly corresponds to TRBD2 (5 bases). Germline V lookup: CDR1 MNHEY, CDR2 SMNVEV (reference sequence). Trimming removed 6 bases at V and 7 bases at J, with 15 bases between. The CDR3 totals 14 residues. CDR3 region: CASSLGGALGELFF. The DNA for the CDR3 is TGTGCCAGCAGCCTAGGAGGAGCCCTCGGGGAGCTGTTTTTT.

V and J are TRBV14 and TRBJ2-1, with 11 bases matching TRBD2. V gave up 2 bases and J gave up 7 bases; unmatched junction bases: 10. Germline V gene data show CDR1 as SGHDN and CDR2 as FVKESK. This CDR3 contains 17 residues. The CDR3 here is CASSQLPGIAGGNEQFF. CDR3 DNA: TGTGCCAGCAGCCAACTACCCGGGATAGCGGGAGGGAATGAGCAGTTCTTC.

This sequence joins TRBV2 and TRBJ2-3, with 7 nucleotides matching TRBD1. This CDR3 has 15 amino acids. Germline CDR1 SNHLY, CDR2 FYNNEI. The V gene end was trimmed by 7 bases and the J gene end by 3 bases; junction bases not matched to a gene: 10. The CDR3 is CASTGLGGRTDTQYF. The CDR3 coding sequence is TGTGCCAGCACTGGCTTAGGGGGCCGGACAGATACGCAGTATTTT.